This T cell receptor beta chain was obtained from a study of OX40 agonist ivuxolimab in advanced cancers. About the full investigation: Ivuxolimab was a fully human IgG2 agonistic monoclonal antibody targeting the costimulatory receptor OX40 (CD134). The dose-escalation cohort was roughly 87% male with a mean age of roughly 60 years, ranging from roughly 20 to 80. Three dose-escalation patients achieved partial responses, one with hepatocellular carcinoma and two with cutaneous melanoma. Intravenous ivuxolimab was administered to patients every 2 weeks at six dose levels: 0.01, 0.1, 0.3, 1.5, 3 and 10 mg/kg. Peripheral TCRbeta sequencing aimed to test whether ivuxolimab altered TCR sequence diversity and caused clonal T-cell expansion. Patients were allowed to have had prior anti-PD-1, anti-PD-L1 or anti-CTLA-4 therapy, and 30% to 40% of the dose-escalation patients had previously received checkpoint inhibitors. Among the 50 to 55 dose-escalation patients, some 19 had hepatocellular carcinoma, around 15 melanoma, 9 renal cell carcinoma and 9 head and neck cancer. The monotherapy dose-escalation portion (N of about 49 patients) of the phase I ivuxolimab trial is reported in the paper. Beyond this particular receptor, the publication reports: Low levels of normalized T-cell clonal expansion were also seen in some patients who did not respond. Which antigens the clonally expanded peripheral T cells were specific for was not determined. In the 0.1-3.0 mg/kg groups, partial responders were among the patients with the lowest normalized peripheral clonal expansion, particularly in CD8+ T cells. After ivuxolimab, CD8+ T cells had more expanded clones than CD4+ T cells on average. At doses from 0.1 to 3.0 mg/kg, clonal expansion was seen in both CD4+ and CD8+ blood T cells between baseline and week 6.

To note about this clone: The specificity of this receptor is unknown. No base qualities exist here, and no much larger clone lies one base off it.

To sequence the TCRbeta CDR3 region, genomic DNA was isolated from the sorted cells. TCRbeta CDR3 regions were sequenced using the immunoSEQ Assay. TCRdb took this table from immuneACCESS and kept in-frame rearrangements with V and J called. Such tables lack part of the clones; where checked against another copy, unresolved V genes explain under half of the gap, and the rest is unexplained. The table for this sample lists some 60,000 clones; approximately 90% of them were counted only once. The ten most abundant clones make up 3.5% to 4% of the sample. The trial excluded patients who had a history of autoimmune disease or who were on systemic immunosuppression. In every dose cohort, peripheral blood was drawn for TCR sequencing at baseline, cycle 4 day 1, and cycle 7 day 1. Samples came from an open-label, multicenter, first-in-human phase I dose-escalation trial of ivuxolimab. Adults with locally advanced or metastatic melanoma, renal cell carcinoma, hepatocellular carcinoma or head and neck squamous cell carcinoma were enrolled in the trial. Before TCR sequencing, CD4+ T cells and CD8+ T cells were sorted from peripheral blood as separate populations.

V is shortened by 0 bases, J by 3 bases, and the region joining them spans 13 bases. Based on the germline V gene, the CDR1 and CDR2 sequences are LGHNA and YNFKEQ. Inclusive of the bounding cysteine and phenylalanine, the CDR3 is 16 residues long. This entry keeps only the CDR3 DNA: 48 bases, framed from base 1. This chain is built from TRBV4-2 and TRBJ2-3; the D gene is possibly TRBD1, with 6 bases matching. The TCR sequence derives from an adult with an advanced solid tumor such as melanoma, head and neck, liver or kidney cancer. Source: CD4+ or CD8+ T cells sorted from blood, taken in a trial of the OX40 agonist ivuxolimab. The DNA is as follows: TGTGCCAGCAGCCAAGATAGGGGGTCGAGAACAGATACGCAGTATTTT. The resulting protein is CASSQDRGSRTDTQYF.